Listed here are 21 T cell receptor beta chains from one sample, sequenced in a study of blood T cell repertoires in COVID-19. Some clones are missing from TCRdb's copy, which holds only in-frame ones; the method was immunoSEQ multiplex PCR. Here the sample spans 140,000 to 150,000 clones, 80% being singletons. The sequencing input was peripheral blood. The receptors shown here come from a man aged 55-75 years with active or convalescent COVID-19.

The V gene is TRBV27, the J gene TRBJ2-1; 7 nucleotides line up with TRBD2. Trimming cost V 7 bases and J 2 bases; bases outside gene matches: 5. The CDR3 totals 14 residues. Looked up from germline, CDR1 is MNHEY and CDR2 is SMNVEV (reference sequence). CDR3 sequence reads: CASKWDYTYNEQFF. CDR3 bases: TGTGCCAGCAAGTGGGACTACACCTACAATGAGCAGTTCTTC.

The chain carries TRBV5-1 and TRBJ2-5; D possibly corresponds to TRBD1 (5 bases). The V and J ends lost 0 bases and 6 bases respectively, with 12 bases between them. CDR3 length: 14 amino acids. Germline CDR1 SGHRS, CDR2 YFSETQ. The CDR3 nucleotides read TGCGCCAGCAGCTTGGATGCAGGGTCCAAGACCCAGTACTTC. Residues: CASSLDAGSKTQYF.

The chain joins TRBV4-2 to TRBJ1-3; the D gene is possibly TRBD1 (5 bases). Germline values: CDR1 LGHNA, CDR2 YNFKEQ. V lost 4 bases, J lost 2 bases, and 12 bases lay in between. CDR3 length equals 15 residues. The CDR3 DNA reads TGTGCCAGCAGCCTCCGAGCGGGGGCTGGAAACACCATATATTTT. Protein sequence: CASSLRAGAGNTIYF.

The V and J genes are TRBV4-1 and TRBJ1-6; D may be TRBD1 (6 bases). Germline CDR1 MGHRA, CDR2 YSYEKL. V lost 5 bases and J 7 bases, leaving 18 bases between the germline ends. The CDR3 length is 16 residues. The CDR3 coding sequence is TGCGCCAGCAGCGCCCCAGGGGTCGGTGGAAATTCACCCCTCCACTTT. Translation gives CASSAPGVGGNSPLHF.

This clone appeared once. The chain joins TRBV9 to TRBJ1-2; tentatively, D is TRBD1 (6 bases). CDR1 SGDLS and CDR2 YYNGEE come from the germline V gene. CDR3 length equals 15 residues. V lost 6 bases, J lost 0 bases, and 15 bases lay in between. The CDR3 here is CASTQGHPTNYGYTF. In DNA form, the CDR3 reads TGTGCCAGCACCCAGGGACACCCCACTAACTATGGCTACACCTTC.

DNA of the CDR3: TGTGCCACCAGTGGTGCTAGCGGGAGGGCCGATGAGCAGTTCTTC. Translating gives CATSGASGRADEQFF. The chain joins TRBV24-1 to TRBJ2-1, with 12 bases matching TRBD2. V shed 5 bases, J shed 8 bases, and the junction held 6 bases outside the gene matches. Looked up from germline, CDR1 is KGHDR and CDR2 is SFDVKD. CDR3 length: 15 amino acids.

The V and J genes are TRBV20-1 and TRBJ1-1, with TRBD1 matching over 9 bases. From germline, CDR1 is DFQATT and CDR2 SNEGSKA (reference sequence). CDR3 length equals 11 residues. J gave up 11 bases and V 6 bases, and 7 bases lay outside the gene matches. The CDR3 DNA reads as TGCAGTGCCACAGGGGGCTTTGAGGCTTTCTTT. Protein: CSATGGFEAFF.

This chain uses TRBV6-5 with TRBJ2-1, with 12 bases that match TRBD2. The V segment lost 4 bases and the J segment 5 bases; nucleotides outside the gene matches: 6. Germline assignment: CDR1 MNHEY and CDR2 SVGAGI. The CDR3 runs 16 residues. The CDR3 region has the DNA TGTGCCAGCAGTTTTCGGACTAGCGGGACAAACAATGAGCAGTTCTTC. Protein: CASSFRTSGTNNEQFF.

The V and J genes are TRBV5-6 and TRBJ1-4; 7 bases align to TRBD1. V shed 1 base, J shed 7 bases, and the junction held 7 bases outside the gene matches. The CDR3 is 15 residues long. Germline loops: CDR1 SGHDT, CDR2 YYEEEE. The CDR3 is CASSLRTGGGEKLFF. The CDR3 region has the DNA TGTGCCAGCAGCTTGAGGACAGGTGGGGGTGAAAAACTGTTTTTT.

The genes are TRBV28 and TRBJ2-3; D not resolved. This CDR3 is built from 14 residues. V lost 3 bases, J lost 0 bases, and 7 bases lay in between. CDR1 and CDR2 (germline): MDHEN, SYDVKM. CDR3 sequence: CASSFSFSTDTQYF. The CDR3 nucleotides read TGTGCCAGCAGTTTCAGTTTTAGCACAGATACGCAGTATTTT. Complete variable domain (other parts from reference TRBV28 and TRBJ2-3): DVKVTQSSRYLVKRTGEKVFLECVQDMDHENMFWYRQDPGLGLRLIYFSYDVKMKEKGDIPEGYSVSREKKERFSLILESASTNQTSMYLCASSFSFSTDTQYFGPGTRLTVL.

This clone was counted only a few times. The chain recombines TRBV30 with TRBJ2-6, with D possibly TRBD2 on 6 matching bases. This CDR3 comprises 15 residues. Germline V gene data show CDR1 as GTSNPN and CDR2 as SVGIG (reference sequence). The germline V and J ends were trimmed by 4 bases and 2 bases, with 12 bases remaining between them. The CDR3 nucleotides read TGTGCCTGGAATCCGGGAGTCGCTGGGGCCAACGTCCTGACTTTC. Its translation: CAWNPGVAGANVLTF.

This chain uses TRBV7-2 with TRBJ2-7, with TRBD2 matching 15 bases. CDR1 and CDR2 (germline): SGHTA, FQGNSA. CDR3 size: 14 residues. V lost 6 bases to trimming and J lost 7 bases; unmatched junction nucleotides: 4. CDR3 in amino acids: CASSGLAGGGEQYF. CDR3 nucleotides: TGTGCCAGCAGTGGACTAGCGGGAGGGGGTGAGCAGTACTTC.

The gene calls are TRBV19 and TRBJ1-5; D remains unclear. V was trimmed by 3 bases and J by 6 bases, leaving 12 bases between them. Germline assignment: CDR1 LNHDA and CDR2 SQIVND (reference sequence). This CDR3 spans 14 amino acids. The CDR3 region has the DNA TGTGCCAGTAGTATCTTGGCCGTTTCTCAGCCCCAGCATTTT. Its translation is CASSILAVSQPQHF.

The chain employs TRBV7-9 and TRBJ2-5; 10 bases match TRBD1. V was clipped by 5 bases and J by 4 bases; unmatched bases: 4. CDR3 length equals 14 residues. Per germline, CDR1 SEHNR and CDR2 FQNEAQ (reference sequence). The CDR3 DNA follows: TGTGCCAGCAGCCGGGACAGGGGAAGAGAGACCCAGTACTTC. Translation gives CASSRDRGRETQYF.

The rearrangement joins TRBV5-5 to TRBJ2-7, with D possibly being TRBD2 (6 bases). Germline V gene lookup returns CDR1 SGHKS and CDR2 YYEKEE (reference sequence). V was pared by 1 base and J by 3 bases, with 14 bases between. The CDR3 spans 15 residues. DNA for the CDR3: TGTGCCAGCAGCTTGTCGGCAGGGAGGAACTACGAGCAGTACTTC. Amino acids: CASSLSAGRNYEQYF.

The chain links TRBV2 to TRBJ2-7; perhaps TRBD1 as D (5 bases). CDR1 and CDR2 from the germline V gene are SNHLY and FYNNEI. Trimming left V 0 bases short and J 8 bases short, with 17 bases between. The CDR3 runs 15 residues. CDR3 residues: CASSEAVGQGDKQYF. DNA for the CDR3: TGTGCCAGCAGTGAAGCGGTGGGGCAGGGTGATAAGCAGTACTTC. Using reference TRBV2 and TRBJ2-7 for the parts outside the CDR3, the full variable domain is EPEVTQTPSHQVTQMGQEVILRCVPISNHLYFYWYRQILGQKVEFLVSFYNNEISEKSEIFDDQFSVERPDGSNFTLKIRSTKLEDSAMYFCASSEAVGQGDKQYFGPGTRLTVT.

V and J are TRBV5-1 and TRBJ2-3; weak D call: TRBD2 (5 bases). The length of the CDR3 is 15 residues. The V end lost 5 bases, the J end lost 2 bases, and 15 bases lay between the germline ends. CDR1 and CDR2 from the germline V gene are SGHRS and YFSETQ. CDR3 loop: CASRVSSGDTDTQYF. The CDR3 DNA reads TGCGCCAGCAGAGTTAGCAGCGGAGACACAGATACGCAGTATTTT.

The chain couples TRBV12-5 to TRBJ2-6; possibly TRBD1 for D (6 bases). Trimming removed 4 bases at V and 2 bases at J, with 9 bases between. Germline CDR1 reads LGHNT; CDR2 reads FRNRAP. The CDR3 contains 15 residues. This CDR3 is CASGYGGAGANVLTF. The CDR3, as DNA: TGTGCTAGTGGTTATGGGGGCGCTGGGGCCAACGTCCTGACTTTC.

This chain uses TRBV3-1 (or the pseudogene TRBV3-2) with TRBJ2-7, with 7 nucleotides matching TRBD1. The CDR3 loop spans 20 amino acids. V lost 3 bases to trimming and J lost 3 bases; unmatched junction nucleotides: 23. In germline, CDR1 is LGHDT, CDR2 YNNKEL (reference sequence). CDR3 sequence: CASSHPHRQGWRRAIYEQYF. The CDR3 nucleotides are TGTGCCAGCAGCCACCCTCACAGACAGGGCTGGAGGCGGGCTATCTACGAGCAGTACTTC.

This clone was detected once. The V call is TRBV28, the J call TRBJ1-5; 11 bases are a match to TRBD1. The germline CDR1 and CDR2 sequences are MDHEN and SYDVKM. The ends lost 5 bases at V and 6 bases at J; junction bases unmatched: 6. The CDR3 is made up of 15 amino acids. CDR3 in amino acids: CASSLGQGAIQPQHF. The DNA for the CDR3 is TGTGCCAGCAGTCTCGGACAGGGGGCGATTCAGCCCCAGCATTTT.

The V gene is TRBV6-5, the J gene TRBJ1-5; a weak D match, TRBD1 (6 bases). V gave up 5 bases and J gave up 7 bases, with 12 bases separating them. There are 13 residues in the CDR3. Germline CDR1 is MNHEY and CDR2 is SVGAGI. The CDR3 DNA reads TGTGCCAGCAGTCCACAGGGACGGCAGCCCCAGCATTTT. Translation gives CASSPQGRQPQHF.